The present T cell receptor beta chain was sequenced within a study of shared clonotypes between healthy human individuals. The CDR3 has 15 amino acids. Germline CDR1 and CDR2: SSHAT and FNYEAQ (reference sequence). The ends were cut back, 3 bases at V and 1 base at J, with 9 bases in the middle. TCRdb's table, derived via immunoSEQ multiplex PCR, lists solely in-frame clones and lacks some. The table has approximately 470,000 clones, 81% seen once. This rearrangement joins TRBV7-7 to TRBJ2-2; D remains unclear. This TCR was sampled from a woman aged 35 to 49 in good health. Some clones in this sample may be carry-over from other donors' samples. The specimen sequenced was PBMCs. For the CDR3, the DNA is TGTGCCAGCAGCTTCAGCCCGCAGAACACCGGGGAGCTGTTTTTT. Its protein is CASSFSPQNTGELFF.